These 18 T cell receptor beta chains were sequenced from one sample in a study of yellow fever vaccine responses in identical twins. TCRdb reanalysed the RT-PCR reads using MiXCR and keeps one entry per CDR3 protein. The table lists roughly 23,000 distinct CDR3 sequences, over 75% of them singletons. The sequencing used T cells from blood (PBMCs), unsorted or a sorted subset (not recorded which), collected before or after yellow fever vaccination (not recorded which). Receptors originate from a woman under 30 who received the yellow fever vaccine.

V usage is TRBV4-3 and J usage is TRBJ2-5; 11 bases line up with TRBD2. The CDR3 runs to 15 residues. The germline gives CDR1 LGHNA, CDR2 YSLEER. Unmatched junction bases numbered 3, after V lost 1 base and J lost 5 bases. CDR3: CASSQVSSGRETQYF. CDR3 coding DNA: TGCGCCAGCAGCCAAGTTTCTAGCGGGAGGGAGACCCAGTACTTC.

This sequence joins TRBV2 and TRBJ2-5; maybe TRBD1 (6 bases). Germline V CDR1 and CDR2: SNHLY, FYNNEI. This CDR3 spans 14 amino acids. V gave up 7 bases and J gave up 4 bases, with 16 bases separating them. The CDR3 protein is CASNPNRVSETQYF. CDR3 in DNA: TGTGCCAGCAACCCTAACAGGGTATCAGAGACCCAGTACTTC.

The V gene is TRBV11-3, the J gene TRBJ2-1; D call uncertain. In germline, CDR1 is SGHNT, CDR2 YENEEA. V was pared by 4 bases and J by 4 bases, with 11 bases between. This CDR3 contains 14 residues. DNA for the CDR3: TGTGCCAGCAGCTCCACGGCGCTGTACAATGAGCAGTTCTTC. Its protein product is CASSSTALYNEQFF.

CDR3 protein: CSARRTGTLDTEAFF. CDR3 nucleotides: TGCAGTGCTAGGCGGACCGGGACTCTAGACACTGAAGCTTTCTTT. This chain links TRBV20-1 with TRBJ1-1; tentatively, D is TRBD1 (5 bases). This CDR3 has 15 amino acids. Germline CDR1 reads DFQATT; CDR2 reads SNEGSKA (reference sequence). V was cut by 3 bases and J by 3 bases, with 17 bases left in between.

The chain has TRBV29-1 and TRBJ2-1; 7 positions agree with TRBD2. V was clipped by 5 bases and J by 4 bases; unmatched bases: 5. Per germline, CDR1 SQVTM and CDR2 ANQGSEA. This CDR3 has 13 amino acids. The CDR3 loop reads CSVRLAVYNEQFF. The CDR3 nucleotides read TGCAGCGTTCGCCTAGCGGTTTACAATGAGCAGTTCTTC.

The CDR3 DNA reads as TGCAGTGCGGAACTTAGCGGGGGGAACACCGGGGAGCTGTTTTTT. Amino acids: CSAELSGGNTGELFF. The chain has TRBV20-1 and TRBJ2-2; 9 nucleotides align to TRBD2. Germline V gene lookup returns CDR1 DFQATT and CDR2 SNEGSKA (reference sequence). V dropped 6 bases and J dropped 1; count of bases not matched to a gene: 6. The CDR3 runs 15 residues.

The genes are TRBV27 and TRBJ2-1, with TRBD1 identical over 8 bases. CDR1 MNHEY and CDR2 SMNVEV come from the germline V gene (reference sequence). CDR3 length: 14 amino acids. Trimming cost V 8 bases and J 10 bases; bases outside gene matches: 13. Written as DNA, the CDR3 is TGTGCCAGCCGCTCCAGGGGGCGTTGGGAGGAGCAGTTCTTC. Its translation is CASRSRGRWEEQFF.

The CDR3 is CASSSNDRGGNTIYF. CDR3 sequence (DNA): TGCGCCAGCAGTTCGAATGACAGGGGAGGAAACACCATATATTTT. The chain links TRBV23-1 to TRBJ1-3, with TRBD1 matching 8 bases. TRBV23-1 is sorted into the ORF group, with uncertain function. With V trimmed by 5 bases and J by 4 bases, 7 bases remained unmatched. There are 15 residues in the CDR3.

The chain recombines TRBV28 with TRBJ2-5; D gene unclear. Germline CDR1 is MDHEN and CDR2 is SYDVKM. Trimming cost V 3 bases and J 1 base, with 0 bases left between them. The CDR3 extends over 11 amino acids. The CDR3 nucleotides are TGTGCCAGCAGTTTCCAAGAGACCCAGTACTTC. Translating gives CASSFQETQYF.

This CDR3 is CATTPFAASYGYTF. The CDR3, as DNA: TGTGCCACTACTCCTTTCGCAGCAAGCTATGGCTACACCTTC. The chain is built from TRBV14 and TRBJ1-2; D unclear. The length of the CDR3 is 14 residues. Germline CDR1 and CDR2: SGHDN and FVKESK. Trimming removed 10 bases from V and 4 bases from J, with 19 bases in between.

This chain connects TRBV2 to TRBJ1-4; D remains ambiguous. The CDR3 loop spans 14 amino acids. Germline-derived CDR1 and CDR2 are SNHLY and FYNNEI. The V end lost 5 bases, the J end lost 10 bases, and 17 bases lay between the germline ends. The CDR3, as DNA: TGTGCCAGCAGTTGGACGGAAGAAAGTGGAAAACTGTTTTTT. The encoded protein is CASSWTEESGKLFF.

The V call is TRBV10-3, the J call TRBJ2-1, with D perhaps assigned TRBD1 or TRBD2 (5 bases each). Trimming removed 3 bases at V and 8 bases at J, with 20 bases between. The CDR3 sequence is 16 residues long. Germline CDR1 reads ENHRY; CDR2 reads SYGVKD. CDR3 sequence: CAISDSTRGSSDEQFF. The CDR3 DNA sequence: TGTGCCATCAGTGACTCAACTAGGGGCTCGTCGGATGAGCAGTTCTTC.

The rearrangement uses TRBV5-5 and TRBJ2-7; 7 bases fit TRBD1. The J segment lost 0 bases and the V segment lost 3 bases, leaving 3 bases of the junction unmatched. In germline, CDR1 is SGHKS, CDR2 YYEKEE (reference sequence). The length of the CDR3 is 14 residues. The chain's CDR3 is CASSSGQTSYEQYF. In DNA form, the CDR3 reads TGTGCCAGCAGCTCGGGACAGACCTCCTACGAGCAGTACTTC.

In regard to this clonotype: The conserved phenylalanine or tryptophan is not found at the CDR3 terminus, so this likely reflects a read error. The chain is built from TRBV18 and TRBJ2-3, with a tentative D call TRBD2 (5 bases). Germline V gene sequence: CDR1 KGHSH, CDR2 LQKENI. V was pared by 4 bases and J by 0 bases, with 11 bases between. The CDR3 is 15 amino acids. The CDR3 here is CASSQAGFSTDTQYL. CDR3 nucleotide sequence: TGTGCCAGCTCACAGGCGGGCTTTAGCACAGATACGCAGTATCTT.

This sequence joins TRBV6-1 and TRBJ1-5; D unresolved. Germline CDR1 MNHNS, CDR2 SASEGT. CDR3 length: 12 residues. Trimming pared 2 bases from V and 9 bases from J, leaving 8 bases between. This chain's CDR3 is CASSESTWPQHF. CDR3 sequence (DNA): TGTGCCAGCAGTGAAAGTACGTGGCCCCAGCATTTT.

The J gene is TRBJ1-4, the V gene TRBV9; 7 positions agree with TRBD1. There are 15 residues in the CDR3. The trim removed 3 bases at V and 5 bases at J, leaving 7 bases unmatched. Per germline, CDR1 SGDLS and CDR2 YYNGEE. The CDR3 coding sequence is TGTGCCAGCAGCGACCCGGGACAGCAAAATGAAAAACTGTTTTTT. It translates to CASSDPGQQNEKLFF.

This clonotype was found a few times. The rearrangement uses TRBV7-9 and TRBJ1-3, with D hard to call. Germline V CDR1 and CDR2: SEHNR, FQNEAQ (reference sequence). This CDR3 region has 12 residues. V lost 3 bases and J lost 1, with 1 base in between. The CDR3 protein is CASSLSGNTIYF. In DNA form, the CDR3 reads TGTGCCAGCAGCTTGTCTGGAAACACCATATATTTT.

The chain uses TRBV29-1 and TRBJ2-1; 7 bases are shared with TRBD1. Looked up from germline, CDR1 is SQVTM and CDR2 is ANQGSEA. V dropped 7 bases and J dropped 9; count of bases not matched to a gene: 9. The CDR3 covers 12 residues. The CDR3 coding sequence is TGCAGCGCCCGGACAGGCTGGGGTGAGCAGTTCTTC. Translation: CSARTGWGEQFF.